Below are 12 T cell receptor beta chains sequenced from a single sample in a study of siplizumab effects on memory and regulatory T cells (dated by TCRdb to between 2019 and 2020). Receptor amplification or capture employed the immunoSEQ multiplex PCR assay. TCRdb took this table from immuneACCESS and kept in-frame rearrangements with V and J called. Such tables lack part of the clones; where checked against another copy, unresolved V genes explain under half of the gap, and the rest is unexplained. The sample table records 50,000 or so clones; 85% to 95% of these occur just once. Jointly, the top ten make up less than 45% of the sample. Material: CD8+ T cells sorted from blood. Receptors originate from a human donor in good health.

The rearrangement joins TRBV13 to TRBJ2-2; 14 nucleotides align to TRBD2. After removal of 5 bases from V and 9 bases from J, the junction contained 8 bases not matched to a gene. Germline values: CDR1 PRHDT, CDR2 FYEKMQ (reference sequence). The CDR3 length is 16 residues. The CDR3 DNA is TGTGCCAGCAGCCATCGACTAGCGGGAGGGTCGCGGGAGCTGTTTTTT. Amino acids: CASSHRLAGGSRELFF.

V gene TRBV27 combines with J gene TRBJ1-2; unclear D gene. The CDR3 loop spans 13 amino acids. CDR1 is MNHEY and CDR2 is SMNVEV in the germline V gene (reference sequence). V lost 0 bases, J lost 4 bases, and 6 bases lay in between. The CDR3 DNA reads TGTGCCAGCAGTTTATCAGGGTCCTATGGCTACACCTTC. This sequence encodes CASSLSGSYGYTF.

The chain recombines TRBV2 with TRBJ2-3; D not certain. Germline V CDR1 and CDR2: SNHLY, FYNNEI. This CDR3 is 15 amino acids long. The V end lost 3 bases, the J end lost 5 bases, and 15 bases lay between the germline ends. CDR3 in amino acids: CASSEEGGSGDTQYF. The DNA of the CDR3 is TGTGCCAGCAGTGAGGAAGGTGGGTCGGGAGATACGCAGTATTTT.

V and J are TRBV27 and TRBJ2-7, with 14 bases lining up with TRBD2. V trimming: 4 bases; J trimming: 9 bases; junction bases outside the gene matches: 11. The CDR3 covers 16 residues. CDR1 is MNHEY, CDR2 SMNVEV, per germline (reference sequence). CDR3 bases: TGTGCCAGCAGTTCAAGACTAGCGGGAGGGACAGATACGCAGTACTTC. Protein: CASSSRLAGGTDTQYF.

This clone has only one observation. The V call is TRBV6-1, the J call TRBJ2-3, with 8 bases fitting TRBD1. The junction had 5 bases not matched to a gene; V was cut back by 6 bases and J by 0 bases. The CDR3 is made up of 15 amino acids. Germline CDR1 and CDR2: MNHNS and SASEGT. The CDR3 spells CASRDRELSTDTQYF. The CDR3 coding sequence is TGTGCCAGCAGGGACAGGGAGCTTAGCACAGATACGCAGTATTTT.

The V gene is TRBV30, the J gene TRBJ1-6; 8 bases align to TRBD1. From germline, CDR1 is GTSNPN and CDR2 SVGIG (reference sequence). The length of the CDR3 is 17 residues. The trim removed 1 base at V and 6 bases at J, leaving 11 bases unmatched. CDR3 sequence: CAWSGGQGLLPNSPLHF. The DNA of the CDR3 is TGTGCCTGGAGTGGCGGACAGGGACTACTCCCTAATTCACCCCTCCACTTT.

The CDR3: CASSPGPNYEQYF. CDR3 DNA sequence: TGTGCCAGCAGCCCTGGACCTAACTACGAGCAGTACTTC. The chain recombines TRBV7-2 with TRBJ2-7; D unclear. Germline loops: CDR1 SGHTA, CDR2 FQGNSA. V was shortened by 5 bases and J by 3 bases, with 11 bases between the two germline ends. The CDR3 loop spans 13 amino acids.

Comments on this clone: One end of the junction varies from germline; a read error may be responsible. The V and J genes are TRBV6-5 and TRBJ2-7; 7 nucleotides line up with TRBD1. The CDR3 length is 15 residues. CDR1 is MNHEY and CDR2 is SVGAGI in the germline V gene. This CDR3 is CASSSRTGPSNEQYF. The DNA for the CDR3 is TGTGCCAGCAGTTCTCGGACAGGTCCCTCCAACGAGCAGTACTTC.

Comments on this clone: The same CDR3 is also encoded by other DNA sequences in this sample. CDR3 sequence reads: CSASGYEQYF. CDR3 coding DNA: TGCAGTGCTAGTGGGTACGAGCAGTACTTC. The chain combines TRBV20-1 with TRBJ2-7, with D unresolved. This CDR3 has 10 amino acids. The germline V and J ends were trimmed by 3 bases and 4 bases, with 4 bases remaining between them. Germline loops: CDR1 DFQATT, CDR2 SNEGSKA (reference sequence).

V is TRBV28 and J is TRBJ1-4, with no clear D. Germline assignment: CDR1 MDHEN and CDR2 SYDVKM. V lost 2 bases and J lost 3, with 13 bases in between. This CDR3 is 16 amino acids long. CDR3 nucleotides: TGTGCCAGCAGTTTACGCGTCGGGCAGGCTAATGAAAAACTGTTTTTT. Amino acids: CASSLRVGQANEKLFF.

This clone was picked up a small number of times. The chain joins TRBV6-1 to TRBJ1-5; D is possibly TRBD1 (6 bases). In germline, CDR1 is MNHNS, CDR2 SASEGT. The V and J ends lost 4 bases and 6 bases respectively, with 13 bases between them. This CDR3 comprises 14 residues. The CDR3 DNA sequence: TGTGCCAGCAGTGGGCAGGGGCCCGCTCAGCCCCAGCATTTT. It specifies CASSGQGPAQPQHF.

J is TRBJ2-6 and V is TRBV30; D call uncertain. The CDR3 is 17 residues long. In germline, CDR1 is GTSNPN, CDR2 SVGIG (reference sequence). Between the trimmed V and J ends, which lost 0 bases and 1 base, there was a span of 13 bases. The CDR3 region has the DNA TGTGCCTGGAGTGTATGGCGCACCTTGTCTGGGGCCAACGTCCTGACTTTC. This codes for CAWSVWRTLSGANVLTF.